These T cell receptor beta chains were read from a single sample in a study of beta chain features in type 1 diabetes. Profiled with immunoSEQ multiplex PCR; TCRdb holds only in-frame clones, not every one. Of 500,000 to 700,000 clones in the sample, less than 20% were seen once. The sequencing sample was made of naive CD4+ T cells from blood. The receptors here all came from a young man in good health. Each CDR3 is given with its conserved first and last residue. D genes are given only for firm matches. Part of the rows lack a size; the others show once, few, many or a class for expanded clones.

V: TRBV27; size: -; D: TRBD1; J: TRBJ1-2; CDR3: CASSRLGDRVLGYTF; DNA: TGTGCCAGCAGTAGGTTGGGGGACAGGGTGTTGGGCTACACCTTC
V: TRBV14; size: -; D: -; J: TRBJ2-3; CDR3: CASSQDRSRGRRTDTQYF; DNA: TGTGCCAGCAGCCAAGATCGGTCTCGGGGGCGGCGCACAGATACGCAGTATTTT
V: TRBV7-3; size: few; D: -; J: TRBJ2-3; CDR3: CASSLRMGLGTDTQYF; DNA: TGTGCCAGCAGCTTACGCATGGGATTGGGCACAGATACGCAGTATTTT
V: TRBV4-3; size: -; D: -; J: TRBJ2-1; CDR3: CASSQDLAGMGPIEQFF; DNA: TGCGCCAGCAGCCAAGATCTCGCAGGAATGGGACCCATTGAGCAGTTCTTC
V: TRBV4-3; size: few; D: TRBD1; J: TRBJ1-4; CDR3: CASSQEGQGDEKLFF; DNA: TGCGCCAGCAGCCAAGAGGGACAGGGCGATGAAAAACTGTTTTTT
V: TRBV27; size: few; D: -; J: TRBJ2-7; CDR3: CASSFDGGLNEQYF; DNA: TGTGCCAGCAGTTTCGACGGGGGGCTCAACGAGCAGTACTTC
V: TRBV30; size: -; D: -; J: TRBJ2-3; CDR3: CAWSVIGTDTQYF; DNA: TGTGCCTGGAGTGTAATTGGCACAGATACGCAGTATTTT
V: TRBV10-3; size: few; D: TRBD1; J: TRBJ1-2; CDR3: CAISESPTGLSYDYTF; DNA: TGTGCCATCAGTGAGTCCCCGACAGGGTTGTCCTATGACTACACCTTC
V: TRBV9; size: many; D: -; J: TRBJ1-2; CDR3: CASSNRTAGGYTF; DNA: TGTGCCAGCAGCAACCGGACAGCCGGCGGCTACACCTTC
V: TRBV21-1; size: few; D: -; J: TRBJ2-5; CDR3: CASSKGGLAGGGETQYF; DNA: TGTGCCAGCAGCAAAGGAGGCCTAGCGGGAGGCGGGGAGACCCAGTACTTC
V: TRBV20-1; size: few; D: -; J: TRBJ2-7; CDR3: CSATPSYEQYF; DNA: TGCAGTGCTACTCCTAGCTACGAGCAGTACTTC
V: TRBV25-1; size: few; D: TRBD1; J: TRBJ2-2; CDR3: CATQPRDRTSGELFF; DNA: TGTGCCACCCAACCCCGGGACAGGACCTCCGGGGAGCTGTTTTTT
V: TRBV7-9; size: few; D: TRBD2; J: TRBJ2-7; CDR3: CASSFSAGGGYEQYF; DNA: TGTGCCAGCAGCTTCTCAGCGGGAGGTGGCTACGAGCAGTACTTC
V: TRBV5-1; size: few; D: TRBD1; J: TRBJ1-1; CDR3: CASSLDRGEAFF; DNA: TGCGCCAGCAGCTTGGACAGGGGAGAAGCTTTCTTT
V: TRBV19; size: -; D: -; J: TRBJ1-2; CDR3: CASSLPDLGYTF; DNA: TGTGCCAGTAGTCTCCCGGACCTGGGCTACACCTTC
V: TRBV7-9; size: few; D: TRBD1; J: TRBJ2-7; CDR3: CASSRSGTGSSYEQYF; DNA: TGTGCCAGCAGCCGAAGTGGGACAGGGAGCTCCTACGAGCAGTACTTC
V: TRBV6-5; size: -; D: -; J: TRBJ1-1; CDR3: CASSLVLRNTEAFF; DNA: TGTGCCAGCAGTTTAGTTTTACGGAACACTGAAGCTTTCTTT
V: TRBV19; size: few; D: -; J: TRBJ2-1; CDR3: CASTRPGGPPSNEQFF; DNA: TGTGCCAGCACTCGCCCCGGGGGGCCCCCAAGCAATGAGCAGTTCTTC
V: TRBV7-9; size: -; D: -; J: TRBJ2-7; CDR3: CASSFFPPSSYEQYF; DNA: TGTGCCAGCAGCTTTTTCCCCCCCTCCTCCTACGAGCAGTACTTC
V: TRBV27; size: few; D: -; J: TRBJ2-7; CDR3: CASSHDSYEQYF; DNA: TGTGCCAGCAGTCACGACAGTTACGAGCAGTACTTC
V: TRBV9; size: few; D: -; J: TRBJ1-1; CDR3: CASGQGSTLNTEAFF; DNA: TGTGCCAGCGGGCAGGGGTCGACCCTGAACACTGAAGCTTTCTTT
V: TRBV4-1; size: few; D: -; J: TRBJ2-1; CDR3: CASSQDWGGSYNEQFF; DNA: TGCGCCAGCAGCCAAGATTGGGGTGGGTCCTACAATGAGCAGTTCTTC
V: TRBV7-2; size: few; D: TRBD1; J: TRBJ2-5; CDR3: CASSTQGVSETQYF; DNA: TGTGCCAGCAGCACCCAGGGGGTCAGTGAGACCCAGTACTTC
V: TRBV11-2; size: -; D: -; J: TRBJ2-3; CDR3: CASSSGGTRTDTQYF; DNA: TGTGCCAGCAGCTCAGGTGGGACCCGCACAGATACGCAGTATTTT
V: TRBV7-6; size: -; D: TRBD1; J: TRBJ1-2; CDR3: CASRAGQYYGYTF; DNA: TGTGCCAGCAGAGCGGGACAGTACTATGGCTACACCTTC
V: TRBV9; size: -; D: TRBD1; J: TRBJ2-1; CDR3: CASSVRDRPYNEQFF; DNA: TGTGCCAGCAGCGTCCGGGACAGACCCTACAATGAGCAGTTCTTC
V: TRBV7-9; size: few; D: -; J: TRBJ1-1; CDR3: CASSFGQQNTEAFF; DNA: TGTGCCAGCAGCTTTGGGCAGCAGAACACTGAAGCTTTCTTT
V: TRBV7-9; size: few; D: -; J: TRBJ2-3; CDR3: CASSLLGPSTDTQYF; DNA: TGTGCCAGCAGCTTACTGGGACCTAGCACAGATACGCAGTATTTT
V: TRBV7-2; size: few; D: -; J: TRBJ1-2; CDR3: CASSSGTDYGYTF; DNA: TGTGCCAGCAGCTCCGGGACGGACTATGGCTACACCTTC
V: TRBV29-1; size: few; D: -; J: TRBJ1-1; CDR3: CSVDRMNTEAFF; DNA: TGCAGCGTTGACAGGATGAACACTGAAGCTTTCTTT
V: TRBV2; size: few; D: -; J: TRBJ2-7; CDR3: CASSETRAYF; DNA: TGTGCCAGCAGCGAGACAAGGGCGTACTTC
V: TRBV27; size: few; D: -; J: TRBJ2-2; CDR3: CASSPQGVNTGELFF; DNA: TGTGCCAGCAGTCCCCAGGGTGTGAACACCGGGGAGCTGTTTTTT
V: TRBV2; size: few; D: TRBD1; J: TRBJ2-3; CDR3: CASSGRQGTDTQYF; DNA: TGTGCCAGCAGTGGAAGACAGGGGACAGATACGCAGTATTTT
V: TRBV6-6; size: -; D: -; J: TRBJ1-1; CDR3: CASSYPTRGNTEAFF; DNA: TGTGCCAGCAGTTACCCAACCAGGGGGAACACTGAAGCTTTCTTT
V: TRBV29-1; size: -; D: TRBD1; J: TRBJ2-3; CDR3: CSVATTGGGTDTQYF; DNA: TGCAGCGTTGCAACGACAGGGGGAGGCACAGATACGCAGTATTTT
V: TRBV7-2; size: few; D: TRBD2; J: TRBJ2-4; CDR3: CASSLKRGGGLAKNIQYF; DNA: TGTGCCAGCAGCTTGAAGCGGGGGGGAGGACTAGCCAAAAACATTCAGTACTTC
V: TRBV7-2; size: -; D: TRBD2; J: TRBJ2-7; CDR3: CASSLSGTSPYEQYF; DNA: TGTGCCAGCAGCTTATCGGGGACTAGCCCCTACGAGCAGTACTTC
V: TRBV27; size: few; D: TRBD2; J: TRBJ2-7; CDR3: CASSIRPGLARTYEQYF; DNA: TGTGCCAGCAGTATAAGACCCGGACTAGCGAGAACCTACGAGCAGTACTTC
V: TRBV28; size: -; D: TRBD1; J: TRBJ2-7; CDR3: CASGSGTAFYEQYF; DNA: TGTGCCAGCGGTTCCGGGACAGCATTCTACGAGCAGTACTTC
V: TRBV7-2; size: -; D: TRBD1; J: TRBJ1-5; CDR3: CASSPRQGYDQPQHF; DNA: TGTGCCAGCAGCCCGAGACAGGGATATGATCAGCCCCAGCATTTT
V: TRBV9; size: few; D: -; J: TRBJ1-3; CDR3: CASSPPPTAGNTIYF; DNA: TGTGCCAGCAGCCCACCGCCCACAGCCGGAAACACCATATATTTT
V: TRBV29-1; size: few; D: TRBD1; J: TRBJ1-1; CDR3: CSVDKAGGATEAFF; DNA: TGCAGCGTTGACAAGGCAGGGGGAGCCACTGAAGCTTTCTTT
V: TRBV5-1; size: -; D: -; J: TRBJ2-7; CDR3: CASSPGARYEQYF; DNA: TGCGCCAGCTCCCCGGGAGCCCGTTACGAGCAGTACTTC
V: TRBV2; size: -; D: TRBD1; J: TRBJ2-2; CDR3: CASSERDRGTGELFF; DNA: TGTGCCAGCAGTGAACGGGACAGGGGCACCGGGGAGCTGTTTTTT